One TCR beta chain is described in this entry. Its matching antigen is unknown. The data are from a study of PD-1 blockade in mismatch repair-deficient tumors. Whole-study context: All were previously treated, progressing patients with some twelve mismatch repair-deficient cancer types. Study results and caveats: After pembrolizumab, tumor-resident clones rose rapidly, then generally contracted before radiologic responses.

Trimming cost V 1 base and J 15 bases, with 34 bases left between them. CDR1 is LNHDA, CDR2 SQIVND, per germline (reference sequence). The CDR3 consists of 19 residues. Using immunoSEQ multiplex PCR, the repertoire was profiled, and TCRdb retains in-frame clones only, with some absent. The repertoire holds some 130,000 clones, with 88% as singletons. The chain recombines TRBV19 with TRBJ2-1; a possible D gene is TRBD1 (5 bases). Sample: peripheral blood, taken approximately 71 weeks after starting pembrolizumab. This receptor was taken from an adult with mismatch repair-deficient cancer. The CDR3 DNA follows: TGTGCCAGTAGTATAGTGTGGGGCCACTCAGGGTTCTCTTCCACCCGCCCGTTCTTC. This gives the protein CASSIVWGHSGFSSTRPFF.